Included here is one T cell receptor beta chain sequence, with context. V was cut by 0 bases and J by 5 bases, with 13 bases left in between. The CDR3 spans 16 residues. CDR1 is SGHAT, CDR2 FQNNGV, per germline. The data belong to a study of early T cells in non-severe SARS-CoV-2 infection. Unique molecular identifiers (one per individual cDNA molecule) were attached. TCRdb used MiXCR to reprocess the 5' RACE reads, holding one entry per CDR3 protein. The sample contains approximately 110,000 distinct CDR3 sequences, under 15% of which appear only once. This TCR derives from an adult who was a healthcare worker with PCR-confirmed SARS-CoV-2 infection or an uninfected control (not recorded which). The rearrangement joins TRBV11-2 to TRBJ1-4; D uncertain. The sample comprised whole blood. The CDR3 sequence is CASSLDMLQSNEKLFF. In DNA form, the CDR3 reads TGTGCCAGCAGCTTAGATATGCTCCAGAGCAATGAAAAACTGTTTTTT. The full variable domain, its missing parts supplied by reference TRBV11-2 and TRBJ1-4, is EAGVAQSPRYKIIEKRQSVAFWCNPISGHATLYWYQQILGQGPKLLIQFQNNGVVDDSQLPKDRFSAERLKGVDSTLKIQPAKLEDSAVYLCASSLDMLQSNEKLFFGSGTQLSVL.